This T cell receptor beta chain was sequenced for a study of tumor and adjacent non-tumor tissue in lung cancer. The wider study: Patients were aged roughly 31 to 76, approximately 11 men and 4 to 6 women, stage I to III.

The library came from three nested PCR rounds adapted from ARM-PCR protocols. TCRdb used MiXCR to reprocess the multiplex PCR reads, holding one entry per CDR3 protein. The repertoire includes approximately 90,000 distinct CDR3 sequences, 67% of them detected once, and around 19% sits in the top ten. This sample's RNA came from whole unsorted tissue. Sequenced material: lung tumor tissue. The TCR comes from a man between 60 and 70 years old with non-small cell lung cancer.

CDR3 DNA sequence: TGCAGCGTTGAGGGGGATGCCCTAGAGCAGTACTTC. Amino acid sequence: CSVEGDALEQYF. The chain links TRBV29-1 to TRBJ2-7, with D possibly being TRBD1 or TRBD2 (5 bases each). Germline-derived CDR1 and CDR2 are SQVTM and ANQGSEA. V dropped 3 bases and J dropped 7 bases, with 13 bases sitting between them. The CDR3 is made up of 12 amino acids.